Listed here is a single T cell receptor beta chain. Its specificity is unknown. The donors gave bone marrow, and they were healthy. Losses at the gene ends were 4 bases for V and 1 base for J; bases not matched to a gene: 4. CDR1 and CDR2 from the germline V gene are SGHRS and YFSETQ. The CDR3 length is 15 residues. Primers: 60 Vbeta forward and 13 Jbeta reverse. Generated by immunoSEQ multiplex PCR, the TCRdb table keeps only in-frame clones and is missing some. The repertoire includes 150,000 or so clones, around a tenth of them detected once, and approximately 1.9% sits in the top ten. This sample was included in a study of cytomegalovirus exposure and HLA in healthy donors. Study results and caveats: A later analysis linked a missense DCLRE1C variant to TCR beta V- and J-gene trimming.

This TCR came from a man between 45 and 60 years old in good health and CMV-seronegative. Sequenced: PBMCs. The rearrangement joins TRBV5-1 to TRBJ2-2, with 7 bases matching TRBD1. Written as DNA, the CDR3 is TGCGCCAGCAGCCAACGACAGGGGAACACCGGGGAGCTGTTTTTT. As protein: CASSQRQGNTGELFF.